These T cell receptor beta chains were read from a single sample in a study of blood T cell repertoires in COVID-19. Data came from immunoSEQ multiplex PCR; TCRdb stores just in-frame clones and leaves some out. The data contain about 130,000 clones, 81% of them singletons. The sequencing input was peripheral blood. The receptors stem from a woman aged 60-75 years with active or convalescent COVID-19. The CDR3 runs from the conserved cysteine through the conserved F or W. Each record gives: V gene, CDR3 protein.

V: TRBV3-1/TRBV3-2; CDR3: CASSPRDSGVQETQYF
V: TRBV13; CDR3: CASSLLAGGLETQYF
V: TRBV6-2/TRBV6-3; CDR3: CASSDTSFHQPQHF
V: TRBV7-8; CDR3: CASSFVWLLGDPGLVNTDTQYF
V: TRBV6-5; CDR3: CASRLGLASTDTQYF
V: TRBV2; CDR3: CASSDAGQGGGNTIYF
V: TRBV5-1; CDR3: CASSPHLGQDTEAFF
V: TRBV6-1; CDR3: CASSSLTGEQFF
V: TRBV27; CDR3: CASSRDRVNGYTF
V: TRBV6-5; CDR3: CASRLGLGYGYTF
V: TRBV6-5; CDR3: CASSSRTGSNEKLFF
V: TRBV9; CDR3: CASSGTGVLSGANVLTF
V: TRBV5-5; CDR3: CASSLGSDTGELFF
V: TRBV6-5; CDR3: CASSYSRTANTEAFF
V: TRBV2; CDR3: CASSLRSGWNSPLHF
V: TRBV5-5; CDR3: CASSLGQGLGNTIYF
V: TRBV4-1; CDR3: CASSPGGRSNSNIQYF
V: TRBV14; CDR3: CASSQGGNEQFF
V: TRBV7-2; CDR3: CASSGTRVETQYF
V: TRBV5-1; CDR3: CASSLAGGPATNEKLFF
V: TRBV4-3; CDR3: CASSQVLSGGTDTQYF
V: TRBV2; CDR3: CASSEEGWTQYF
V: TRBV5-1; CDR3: CASSLSGPDTQYF
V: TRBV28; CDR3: CASSPGRDYGYTF
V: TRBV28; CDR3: CASRINTEAFF
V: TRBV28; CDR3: CASKTGGSGRATNEKLFF
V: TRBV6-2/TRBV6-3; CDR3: CASSLTSVETQYF
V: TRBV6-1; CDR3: CASSARPGQGGTDTQYF
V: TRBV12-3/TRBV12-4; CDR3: CASSLGDFGYTF
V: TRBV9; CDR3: CASSTRTGAPDTQYF
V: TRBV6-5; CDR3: CASTTFGGPLHF
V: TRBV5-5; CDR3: CASSPGSGGALDTQYF
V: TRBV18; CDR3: CASSPFRVSATGELFF
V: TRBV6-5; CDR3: CASPRDRLGNTEAFF
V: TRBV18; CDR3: CASSPPSVAGNTEAFF
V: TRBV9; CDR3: CASSVDAWGDPINEQFF
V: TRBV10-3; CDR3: CAISGFGKTEAFF
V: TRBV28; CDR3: CASSNRRTSLFPNEQFF
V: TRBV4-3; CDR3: CASSQDGVTSGSTGELFF
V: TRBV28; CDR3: CASSLPLLYGGTEAFF
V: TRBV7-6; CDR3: CASSLRLASGTDTQYF
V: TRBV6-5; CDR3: CASSDSNQPQHF
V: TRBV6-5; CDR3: CASSYQGLTEAFF
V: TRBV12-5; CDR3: CASGLGGPLYGYTF
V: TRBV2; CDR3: CASSGAYSVTDTQYF
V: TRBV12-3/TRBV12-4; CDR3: CTSSQTENYGYTF
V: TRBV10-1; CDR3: CASSESIPGAGGTEAFF
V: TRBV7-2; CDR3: CASSSGTMSNQPQHF
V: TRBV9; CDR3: CASSVGGILNSPLHF